Sequencing of this T cell receptor (beta chain) was carried out in a study of neurological immune-mediated disorders. The V end was cut by 0 bases, the J end by 1 base, with 4 bases between. CDR3 length equals 14 residues. CDR1 LGHDT and CDR2 YNNKEL come from the germline V gene (reference sequence). This clonotype was counted only a few times. It was by 5'RACE with 10-nucleotide random UMIs that the cDNA was made. TCRdb passed the 5' RACE reads through MiXCR, listing each CDR3 protein once. Of roughly 62,000 distinct CDR3 sequences listed, roughly 3.5% are singletons. The unsorted libraries were produced from 2 million PBMCs held at -80 C.

The sample was PBMCs. The gene calls are TRBV3-1 and TRBJ2-1; D unclear. The receptor was derived from a woman between 50 and 59 years old with multiple sclerosis. CDR3 nucleotides: TGTGCCAGCAGCCAAGACCGATCCTACAATGAGCAGTTCTTC. This encodes CASSQDRSYNEQFF.